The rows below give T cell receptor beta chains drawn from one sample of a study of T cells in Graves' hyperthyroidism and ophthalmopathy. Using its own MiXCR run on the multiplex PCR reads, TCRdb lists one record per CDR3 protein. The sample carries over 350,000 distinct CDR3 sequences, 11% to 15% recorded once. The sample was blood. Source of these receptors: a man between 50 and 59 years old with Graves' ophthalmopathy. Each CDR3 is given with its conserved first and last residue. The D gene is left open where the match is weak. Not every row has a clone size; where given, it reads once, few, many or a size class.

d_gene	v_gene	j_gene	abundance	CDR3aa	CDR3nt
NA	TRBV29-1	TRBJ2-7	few	CSVGKDLTTYEQYF	TGCAGCGTCGGTAAGGACCTCACTACCTACGAGCAGTACTTC
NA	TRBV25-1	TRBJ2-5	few	CASSQSGYQETQYF	TGTGCCAGCAGTCAGTCAGGGTACCAAGAGACCCAGTACTTC
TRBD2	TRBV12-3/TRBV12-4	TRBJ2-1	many	CASTIDLAASYNEQFF	TGTGCCAGCACTATAGACCTAGCGGCCTCCTACAATGAGCAGTTCTTC
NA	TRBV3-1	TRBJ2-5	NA	CASSQNPREKTQYF	TGTGCCAGCAGCCAAAACCCCAGGGAGAAGACCCAGTACTTC
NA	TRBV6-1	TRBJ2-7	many	CASSEQSTKLEQYF	TGTGCCAGCAGTGAGCAGTCTACCAAACTCGAGCAGTACTTC
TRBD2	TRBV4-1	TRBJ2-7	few	CASSQDQTSGRVRYEQYF	TGCGCCAGCAGCCAAGATCAGACTAGCGGGAGAGTTCGCTACGAGCAGTACTTC
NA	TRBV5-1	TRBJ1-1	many	CASSGTGGTEAFF	TGTGCCAGCTCCGGGACGGGGGGGACTGAAGCTTTCTTT
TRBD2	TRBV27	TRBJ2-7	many	CASSFSSGRPREQYF	TGTGCCAGCAGTTTTTCTAGCGGGAGGCCGCGTGAGCAGTACTTC
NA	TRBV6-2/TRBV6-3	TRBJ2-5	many	CASSYLSLGGLETQYF	TGTGCCAGCAGTTACTTGTCCCTCGGAGGATTGGAGACCCAGTACTTC
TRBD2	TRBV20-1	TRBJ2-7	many	CSAGSSGGVVNEQYF	TGCAGTGCGGGCTCCAGCGGGGGGGTGGTCAACGAGCAGTACTTC